A selection of T cell receptor beta chains follows, all from one sample in a study of T cells after yellow fever vaccination. MiXCR, run by TCRdb on the 5' RACE reads, gives a single entry per CDR3 protein. In the table there are approximately 350,000 distinct CDR3 sequences, more than 9% of which are singletons. The sample consisted of PBMCs, taken on the day of the first yellow fever vaccination. The receptor set was obtained from a man between 18 and 35 years old who received the YFV17D yellow fever vaccine. Both conserved end residues are part of each CDR3. Rows may omit the clone size; those that give it use once, few, many or a size class.

v_call: TRBV7-6; clone_size: many; j_call: TRBJ2-3; cdr3_aa: CASSPWTSGATDTQYF
v_call: TRBV20-1; clone_size: few; j_call: TRBJ1-6; cdr3_aa: CSARSQSSYNSPLHF
v_call: TRBV7-9; clone_size: few; j_call: TRBJ1-5; cdr3_aa: CASQRGSNQPQHF
v_call: TRBV5-1; clone_size: few; j_call: TRBJ2-5; cdr3_aa: CASSTPSGSGETQYF
v_call: TRBV12-3/TRBV12-4; clone_size: .; j_call: TRBJ2-5; cdr3_aa: CASSPSSGVSQYF
v_call: TRBV2; clone_size: few; j_call: TRBJ2-1; cdr3_aa: CASRLAGEANNEQFF
v_call: TRBV5-1; clone_size: many; j_call: TRBJ2-3; cdr3_aa: CASRTSGGPTDTQYF
v_call: TRBV7-2; clone_size: many; j_call: TRBJ2-5; cdr3_aa: CASSPGQQETQYF
v_call: TRBV11-2; clone_size: .; j_call: TRBJ2-1; cdr3_aa: CASRIAGQGNLFEQFF
v_call: TRBV5-1; clone_size: many; j_call: TRBJ2-5; cdr3_aa: CASSGRSGGHQETQYF
v_call: TRBV5-5; clone_size: few; j_call: TRBJ1-2; cdr3_aa: CASSLASGRTEIYGYTF
v_call: TRBV6-2/TRBV6-3; clone_size: many; j_call: TRBJ2-3; cdr3_aa: CASRTSKDTQYF
v_call: TRBV18; clone_size: .; j_call: TRBJ2-4; cdr3_aa: CASSPSQGQGNIQYF
v_call: TRBV10-3; clone_size: many; j_call: TRBJ2-5; cdr3_aa: CAIKSRQGGETQYF
v_call: TRBV3-1; clone_size: .; j_call: TRBJ2-2; cdr3_aa: CASVDRTEDTGELFF
v_call: TRBV4-3; clone_size: few; j_call: TRBJ2-7; cdr3_aa: CASSQIAGAEYEQYF
v_call: TRBV6-2/TRBV6-3; clone_size: few; j_call: TRBJ1-1; cdr3_aa: CASSYSIKGGTRNTEAFF
v_call: TRBV5-1; clone_size: .; j_call: TRBJ1-5; cdr3_aa: CASSLGGGGQPQHF
v_call: TRBV20-1; clone_size: .; j_call: TRBJ2-4; cdr3_aa: CSARESGRAIQYF
v_call: TRBV7-2; clone_size: few; j_call: TRBJ1-4; cdr3_aa: CASSLTGVWNEKLFF
v_call: TRBV7-2; clone_size: few; j_call: TRBJ1-3; cdr3_aa: CASSLTGYTGNTIYF
v_call: TRBV12-3/TRBV12-4; clone_size: .; j_call: TRBJ2-2; cdr3_aa: CASTFYRGSDTGELFF
v_call: TRBV19; clone_size: few; j_call: TRBJ1-4; cdr3_aa: CASSIRDSNNEKLFF
v_call: TRBV5-6; clone_size: .; j_call: TRBJ2-4; cdr3_aa: CASSSSGTNNIQYF
v_call: TRBV19; clone_size: few; j_call: TRBJ1-5; cdr3_aa: CASSITGGGPQHF
v_call: TRBV10-3; clone_size: few; j_call: TRBJ2-3; cdr3_aa: CAISRGLAAHTDTQYF
v_call: TRBV20-1; clone_size: .; j_call: TRBJ2-3; cdr3_aa: CSAPPNYPSTDTQYF
v_call: TRBV6-2/TRBV6-3; clone_size: .; j_call: TRBJ2-1; cdr3_aa: CASRPGLAGGSSYNEQFF
v_call: TRBV7-2; clone_size: many; j_call: TRBJ1-2; cdr3_aa: CASSTMPDYGYTF
v_call: TRBV18; clone_size: .; j_call: TRBJ2-2; cdr3_aa: CASSPREAGELFF
v_call: TRBV7-9; clone_size: .; j_call: TRBJ1-2; cdr3_aa: CASSSTAVYGYTF
v_call: TRBV7-2; clone_size: many; j_call: TRBJ1-6; cdr3_aa: CASSSAQDSPLHF
v_call: TRBV5-5; clone_size: many; j_call: TRBJ1-1; cdr3_aa: CASSSHRATEAFF
v_call: TRBV5-6; clone_size: once; j_call: TRBJ2-5; cdr3_aa: CASGWDRGKETQYF
v_call: TRBV12-5; clone_size: many; j_call: TRBJ2-3; cdr3_aa: CASGSGDTDTQYF
v_call: TRBV6-4; clone_size: many; j_call: TRBJ1-1; cdr3_aa: CASSEQGGTEAFF
v_call: TRBV7-2; clone_size: .; j_call: TRBJ1-3; cdr3_aa: CASSPSGGAGNTIYF
v_call: TRBV7-8; clone_size: few; j_call: TRBJ2-7; cdr3_aa: CASSLDPGQGSPLGEQYF
v_call: TRBV18; clone_size: few; j_call: TRBJ2-7; cdr3_aa: CASSPDLLKYEQYF
v_call: TRBV7-9; clone_size: .; j_call: TRBJ1-2; cdr3_aa: CASSLENAAQVGYTF
v_call: TRBV24-1; clone_size: .; j_call: TRBJ2-1; cdr3_aa: CATSAGSPGNEQFF
v_call: TRBV25-1; clone_size: .; j_call: TRBJ2-3; cdr3_aa: CASGYRAGFTDTQYF
v_call: TRBV12-3/TRBV12-4; clone_size: few; j_call: TRBJ2-6; cdr3_aa: CASTLSGASGANVLTF
v_call: TRBV7-8; clone_size: many; j_call: TRBJ2-2; cdr3_aa: CASSPIRASPVNTGELFF
v_call: TRBV18; clone_size: .; j_call: TRBJ1-4; cdr3_aa: CASSPRNPTNEKLFF
v_call: TRBV18; clone_size: few; j_call: TRBJ2-6; cdr3_aa: CASSPPFGGEPGANVLTF
v_call: TRBV4-3; clone_size: .; j_call: TRBJ2-7; cdr3_aa: CASSQDVREYEQYF
v_call: TRBV7-6; clone_size: once; j_call: TRBJ2-5; cdr3_aa: CASSPRQGITETQYF
v_call: TRBV6-2/TRBV6-3; clone_size: .; j_call: TRBJ2-1; cdr3_aa: CASRGGGVVF